The clone carrying this TCR beta chain has only a few counts. What it binds is unknown. The V end was cut by 5 bases, the J end by 7 bases, with 20 bases between. The CDR3 is 15 amino acids. CDR1 is SGHTA and CDR2 is FQGNSA in the germline V gene. This entry is derived from a study of blood T cells in healthy people across ages. Study-wide results and limits: In the absence of known donor CMV status, changes in expanded clonotypes were possibly confounded.

Using a J-beta primer mix together with a sample-barcoded 5' primer, a second PCR was run for roughly 6 to 12 cycles. A 12-random-nucleotide template-switch adaptor tagged each cDNA molecule. TCRdb called the 5' RACE reads again in MiXCR, with one record for every CDR3 protein. The sample has under 1,100,000 distinct CDR3 sequences, less than 25% seen once. These data were also reused for a study on T cells of mothers and their children. That paper adds: The sample comes from fewer than 10 healthy Caucasian donors: mothers and children.

Input material: blood. The receptor was isolated from a girl under 10 years old in good health. This chain joins TRBV7-2 and TRBJ2-5, with D maybe TRBD2 (6 bases). The CDR3 loop is CASSLNGGALGTQYF. CDR3 in DNA: TGTGCCAGCAGCCTCAACGGGGGAGCCCTGGGGACCCAGTACTTC. The full variable domain, rest sourced from reference TRBV7-2 and TRBJ2-5, is GAGVSQSPSNKVTEKGKDVELRCDPISGHTALYWYRQSLGQGLEFLIYFQGNSAPDKSGLPSDRFSAERTGGSVSTLTIQRTQQEDSAVYLCASSLNGGALGTQYFGPGTRLLVL.